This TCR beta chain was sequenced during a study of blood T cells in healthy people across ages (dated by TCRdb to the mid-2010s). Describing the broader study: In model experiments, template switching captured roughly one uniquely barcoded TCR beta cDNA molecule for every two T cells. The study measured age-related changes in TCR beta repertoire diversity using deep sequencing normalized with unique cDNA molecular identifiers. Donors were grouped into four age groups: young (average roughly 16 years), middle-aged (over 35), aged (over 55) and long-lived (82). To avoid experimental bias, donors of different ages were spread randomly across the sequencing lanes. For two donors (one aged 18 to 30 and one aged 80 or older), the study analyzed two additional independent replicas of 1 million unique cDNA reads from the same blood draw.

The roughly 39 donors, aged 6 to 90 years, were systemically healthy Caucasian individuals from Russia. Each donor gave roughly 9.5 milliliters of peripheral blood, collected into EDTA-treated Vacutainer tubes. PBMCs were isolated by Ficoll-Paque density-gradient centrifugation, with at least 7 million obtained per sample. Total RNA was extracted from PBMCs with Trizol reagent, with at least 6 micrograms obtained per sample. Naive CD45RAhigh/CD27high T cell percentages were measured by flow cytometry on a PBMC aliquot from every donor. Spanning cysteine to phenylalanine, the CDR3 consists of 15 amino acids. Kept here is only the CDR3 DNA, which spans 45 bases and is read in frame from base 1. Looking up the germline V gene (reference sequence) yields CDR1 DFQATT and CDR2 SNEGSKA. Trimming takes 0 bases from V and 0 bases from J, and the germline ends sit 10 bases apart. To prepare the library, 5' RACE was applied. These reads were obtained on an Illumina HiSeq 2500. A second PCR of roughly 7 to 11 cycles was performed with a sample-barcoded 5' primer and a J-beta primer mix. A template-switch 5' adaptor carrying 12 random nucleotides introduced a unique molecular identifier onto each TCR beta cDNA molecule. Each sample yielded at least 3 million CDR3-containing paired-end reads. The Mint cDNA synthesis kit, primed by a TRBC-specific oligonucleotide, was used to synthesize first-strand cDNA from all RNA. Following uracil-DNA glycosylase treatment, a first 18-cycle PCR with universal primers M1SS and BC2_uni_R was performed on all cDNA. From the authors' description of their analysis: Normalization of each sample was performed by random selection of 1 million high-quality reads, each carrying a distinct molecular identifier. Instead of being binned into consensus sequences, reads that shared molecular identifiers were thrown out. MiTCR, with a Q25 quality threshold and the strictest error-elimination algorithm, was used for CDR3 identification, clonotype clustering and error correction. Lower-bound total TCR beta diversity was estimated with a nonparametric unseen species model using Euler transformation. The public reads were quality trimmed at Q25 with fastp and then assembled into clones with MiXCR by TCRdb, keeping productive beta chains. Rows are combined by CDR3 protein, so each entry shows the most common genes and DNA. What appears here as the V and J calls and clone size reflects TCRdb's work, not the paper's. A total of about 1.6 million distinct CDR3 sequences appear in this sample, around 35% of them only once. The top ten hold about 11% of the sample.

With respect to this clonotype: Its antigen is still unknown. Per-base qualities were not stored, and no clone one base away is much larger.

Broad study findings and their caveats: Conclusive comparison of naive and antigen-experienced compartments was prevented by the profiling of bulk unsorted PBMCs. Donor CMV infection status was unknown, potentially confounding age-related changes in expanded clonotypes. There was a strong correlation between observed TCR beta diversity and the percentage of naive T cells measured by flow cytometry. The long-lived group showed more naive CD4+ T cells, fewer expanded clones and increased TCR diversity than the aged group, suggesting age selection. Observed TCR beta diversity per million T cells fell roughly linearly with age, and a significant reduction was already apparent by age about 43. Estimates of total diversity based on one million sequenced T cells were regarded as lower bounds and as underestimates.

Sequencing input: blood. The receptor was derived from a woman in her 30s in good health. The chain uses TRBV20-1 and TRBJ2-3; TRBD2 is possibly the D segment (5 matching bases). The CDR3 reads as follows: CSARDLGLSTDTQYF. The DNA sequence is TGCAGTGCTAGAGACCTTGGACTTAGCACAGATACGCAGTATTTT.